The present entry profiles one T cell receptor (beta chain) with its context. Its antigen is still unknown. The table came from immunoSEQ multiplex PCR; TCRdb's copy has only in-frame clones and leaves some out. The sample carries 68,000 or so clones, about three quarters recorded once. The data derive from a study of T cell responses to AZD1222 COVID-19 vaccine. Study at large: Doses given second, at about 4 or about 12 weeks, were pooled.

The germline V gene encodes CDR1 LGHDT and CDR2 YNNKEL (reference sequence). Trimming took 5 bases from V and 5 from J, leaving 12 bases between them. The CDR3 runs to 14 residues. Study results and limitations: When two AZD1222 doses had been given, Spike-specific TCR breadth and depth rose. As reported, nearly half of all spike-specific TCRs target variant regions that are unmutated.

This specimen was peripheral blood, taken on day 0 of AZD1222 vaccination. The chain employs TRBV3-1 (or the pseudogene TRBV3-2) and TRBJ2-2; possibly TRBD1 or TRBD2 for D (5 bases each). The source is an adult in good health. CDR3 bases: TGTGCCAGCAGCGGGACCCGGACGACCGGGGAGCTGTTTTTT. It codes for CASSGTRTTGELFF.